This T cell receptor beta chain was retrieved from a study of blood T cell repertoires in COVID-19. On the study more broadly: The origin of the acute and convalescent COVID-19 samples was the United States, Italy and Spain. The analysed material was cDNA or gDNA that came from T cells, B-cell-depleted T cells, or PBMCs.

Looked up from germline, CDR1 is SGHTA and CDR2 is FQGNSA. The CDR3 extends over 14 amino acids. The germline V and J ends were trimmed by 4 bases and 2 bases, with 12 bases remaining between them. Per the original data handling: Amplifying reference gene primers gave estimates of nucleated cell counts. This table comes from immunoSEQ multiplex PCR, and its TCRdb copy is limited to in-frame clones, with some not included. That table gives V, J and clone size, and the DNA gave D and trimming. This table holds approximately 93,000 clones, around 72% found once. The sequencing input was peripheral blood. This sequence was found in a woman older than 75 with acute or convalescent COVID-19. The chain carries TRBV7-2 and TRBJ2-7; D uncertain. Here the CDR3 DNA reads TGTGCCAGCAGCTCAACCAACGAGCCCTACGAGCAGTACTTC. Translating it yields CASSSTNEPYEQYF.